Following are 28 T cell receptor beta chains from one sample sequenced in a study of T cells after yellow fever vaccination. TCRdb fed the 5' RACE reads into MiXCR, producing one record per CDR3 protein. Here the sample spans some 250,000 distinct CDR3 sequences, around 3.5% being singletons. The source material was PBMCs, sampled 15 days after the yellow fever booster vaccination. Source of these receptors: a man aged 18 to 35 who received the YFV17D yellow fever vaccine.

This clonotype was recorded at least ten times. The chain combines TRBV7-2 with TRBJ1-2; D gene ambiguous. CDR3 length: 14 amino acids. Looked up from germline, CDR1 is SGHTA and CDR2 is FQGNSA. Trimming removed 4 bases from V and 4 bases from J, with 13 bases in between. The CDR3 DNA sequence: TGTGCCAGCAGCTCCAGCGGGCGAGGCTATGGCTACACCTTC. Encoded protein: CASSSSGRGYGYTF. The full variable domain, with the rest looked up from reference TRBV7-2 and TRBJ1-2, is GAGVSQSPSNKVTEKGKDVELRCDPISGHTALYWYRQSLGQGLEFLIYFQGNSAPDKSGLPSDRFSAERTGGSVSTLTIQRTQQEDSAVYLCASSSSGRGYGYTFGSGTRLTVV.

This clonotype was found many times. The rearrangement joins TRBV7-9 to TRBJ1-2, with D possibly being TRBD1 (5 bases). V lost 6 bases and J 3 bases, leaving 11 bases between the germline ends. This CDR3 is 13 amino acids long. CDR1 and CDR2 from the germline V gene are SEHNR and FQNEAQ (reference sequence). DNA of the CDR3: TGTGCCAGCAGTACCTGGGACTACTATGGCTACACCTTC. This gives the protein CASSTWDYYGYTF.

This clonotype was picked up many times. V is TRBV7-9 and J is TRBJ1-5, with a possible D match to TRBD1 (6 bases). Trimming took 4 bases from V and 4 from J, leaving 23 bases between them. The CDR3 is 18 residues long. Germline assignment: CDR1 SEHNR and CDR2 FQNEAQ (reference sequence). The CDR3 sequence is CASSSDPGALGRNQPQHF. Written as DNA, the CDR3 is TGTGCCAGCAGCTCCGATCCGGGGGCGCTTGGAAGGAATCAGCCCCAGCATTTT.

This clonotype was picked up many times. The chain is built from TRBV7-6 and TRBJ1-2, with 8 bases identical to TRBD1. The junction had 18 bases not matched to a gene; V was cut back by 2 bases and J by 7 bases. Germline CDR1 reads SGHVS; CDR2 reads FNYEAQ. The CDR3 runs to 18 residues. The CDR3 loop reads CASSLTGPRQGIWSGYTF. The CDR3 nucleotides read TGTGCCAGCAGCTTAACAGGGCCGAGACAGGGGATCTGGAGTGGCTACACCTTC.

This clonotype showed up many times. The genes are TRBV6-5 and TRBJ2-2; the D is unclear. CDR1 and CDR2 (germline): MNHEY, SVGAGI. The V gene lost 0 bases and the J gene lost 5 bases, with 7 bases spanning the gap. The CDR3 sequence is 14 residues long. CDR3 sequence: CASSYSDVTGELFF. The DNA for the CDR3 is TGTGCCAGCAGTTACTCGGATGTGACCGGGGAGCTGTTTTTT.

This clonotype was recorded a few times. V gene TRBV18 combines with J gene TRBJ1-2, with D possibly being TRBD1 (6 bases). Germline V gives CDR1 KGHSH, CDR2 LQKENI. The length of the CDR3 is 14 residues. V dropped 6 bases and J dropped 4 bases, with 15 bases sitting between them. The CDR3 reads CASSPNRDGYGYTF. CDR3 sequence (DNA): TGTGCCAGCTCTCCCAACAGGGATGGCTATGGCTACACCTTC.

There are many counts of this clonotype. V usage is TRBV7-2 and J usage is TRBJ2-1; possibly TRBD1 for D (5 bases). Germline lookup yields CDR1 SGHTA and CDR2 FQGNSA. There are 12 residues in the CDR3. Deletions cut 4 bases from V and 10 bases from J, with 11 bases between. The CDR3 region is CASSSQGWEQFF. The CDR3 DNA reads TGTGCCAGCAGCTCCCAGGGTTGGGAGCAGTTCTTC.

This clonotype was recorded at least ten times. This sequence joins TRBV18 and TRBJ1-2; D gene unclear. V lost 2 bases to trimming and J lost 1 base, with 5 bases between them. CDR1 is KGHSH and CDR2 is LQKENI in the germline V gene. The CDR3 contains 13 residues. CDR3 DNA sequence: TGTGCCAGCTCACCAGGAGTTAACTATGGCTACACCTTC. It codes for CASSPGVNYGYTF. Complete variable domain (other parts from reference TRBV18 and TRBJ1-2): NAGVMQNPRHLVRRRGQEARLRCSPMKGHSHVYWYRQLPEEGLKFMVYLQKENIIDESGMPKERFSAEFPKEGPSILRIQQVVRGDSAAYFCASSPGVNYGYTFGSGTRLTVV.

This clonotype has a count of ten or more. CDR3 coding DNA: TGCGCCAGCAGGTCCGGGATCGGAACCCAGCAGTTCTTC. Amino acid sequence: CASRSGIGTQQFF. The chain is built from TRBV5-1 and TRBJ2-1; D might be TRBD2 (5 bases). Trimming took off 5 bases at V and 11 bases at J, with 17 bases between the two ends. CDR1 is SGHRS, CDR2 YFSETQ, per germline. The CDR3 is made up of 13 amino acids.

This clonotype was recorded at least ten times. Written as DNA, the CDR3 is TGTGCCAGCAGTTTAAGGGGGTTCCAGTACAATGAGCAGTTCTTC. Its protein product is CASSLRGFQYNEQFF. The J gene is TRBJ2-1, the V gene TRBV6-5, with D maybe TRBD1 (6 bases). The germline V gene encodes CDR1 MNHEY and CDR2 SVGAGI. Trimming stripped 4 bases from V and 4 bases from J, with 14 bases between. The CDR3 sequence is 15 residues long.

This clonotype appeared a few times. The V gene is TRBV30, the J gene TRBJ1-2; TRBD1 is a possible D gene (6 bases). The CDR3 totals 16 residues. V dropped 4 bases and J dropped 4 bases, with 22 bases sitting between them. Per the germline V gene, CDR1 is GTSNPN and CDR2 is SVGIG (reference sequence). As DNA, the CDR3 is TGTGCCTGGATGACGACAGGCCTTGAATTCTCCTATGGCTACACCTTC. Its protein is CAWMTTGLEFSYGYTF.

This clonotype was observed at least ten times. V is TRBV14 and J is TRBJ2-5; D unresolved. This CDR3 comprises 13 residues. The ends were cut back, 4 bases at V and 5 bases at J, with 11 bases in the middle. Germline CDR1 reads SGHDN; CDR2 reads FVKESK. In DNA form, the CDR3 reads TGTGCCAGCAGCCGGGGTATCGAGGAGACCCAGTACTTC. Protein product: CASSRGIEETQYF.

The sample holds many counts of this clonotype. The rearrangement joins TRBV12-3 or TRBV12-4 to TRBJ2-3; tentatively, D is TRBD2 (6 bases). This CDR3 has 16 amino acids. V lost 8 bases to trimming and J lost 0 bases, with 18 bases between them. This CDR3 is CASVPRGRPSTDTQYF. CDR3 coding DNA: TGTGCCAGCGTCCCGCGGGGTCGTCCTAGCACAGATACGCAGTATTTT.

This clonotype was found a few times. The chain is built from TRBV4-1 and TRBJ1-6; the match to TRBD1 covers 9 bases. The V and J ends lost 3 bases and 7 bases, in that order; junction bases with no gene match: 4. The germline V gene has CDR1 MGHRA and CDR2 YSYEKL. The CDR3 has 15 amino acids. CDR3 coding DNA: TGCGCCAGCAGCCAGGGACAGGGCTACAATTCACCCCTCCACTTT. Encoded protein: CASSQGQGYNSPLHF.

The chain employs TRBV20-1 and TRBJ2-7, with D possibly called TRBD1 or TRBD2 (7 bases each). Germline CDR1 reads DFQATT; CDR2 reads SNEGSKA (reference sequence). The CDR3 has 14 amino acids. V lost 7 bases and J 4 bases, leaving 20 bases between the germline ends. The CDR3 region is CSVPGGGPQYEQYF. For the CDR3, the DNA is TGCAGTGTCCCAGGGGGGGGACCACAGTACGAGCAGTACTTC.

A few counts support this clonotype. V gene TRBV15 combines with J gene TRBJ1-1, with TRBD1 identical over 7 bases. J was trimmed by 0 bases and V by 5 bases; bases with no gene match: 6. From germline, CDR1 is LNHNV and CDR2 YYDKDF (reference sequence). The length of the CDR3 is 15 residues. The CDR3 here is CATSLKTGLNTEAFF. For the CDR3, the DNA is TGTGCCACCAGCCTAAAGACAGGGCTGAACACTGAAGCTTTCTTT.

This clonotype occurred many times. The chain joins TRBV3-1 to TRBJ2-3; D is unclear. This CDR3 region has 16 residues. Germline V gene lookup returns CDR1 LGHDT and CDR2 YNNKEL (reference sequence). V was cut by 2 bases and J by 2 bases, with 14 bases left in between. CDR3 in DNA: TGTGCCAGCAGCCAAATACCCGCCCGGTTCACAGATACGCAGTATTTT. As protein: CASSQIPARFTDTQYF.

This clonotype was seen at least ten times. This chain uses TRBV7-9 with TRBJ1-1, with D possibly matching TRBD1 (5 bases). Germline V gene lookup returns CDR1 SEHNR and CDR2 FQNEAQ (reference sequence). Trimming took off 2 bases at V and 11 bases at J, with 15 bases between the two ends. The CDR3 has 13 residues. As DNA, the CDR3 is TGTGCCAGCAGCTTATGGACAACGGATGGCGCTTTCTTT. Its translation: CASSLWTTDGAFF. Combining the CDR3 with reference TRBV7-9 and TRBJ1-1 gives the whole variable domain DTGVSQNPRHKITKRGQNVTFRCDPISEHNRLYWYRQTLGQGPEFLTYFQNEAQLEKSRLLSDRFSAERPKGSFSTLEIQRTEQGDSAMYLCASSLWTTDGAFFGQGTRLTVV.

This clonotype was seen many times. This chain links TRBV27 with TRBJ1-1; 10 nucleotides agree with TRBD1. The germline gives CDR1 MNHEY, CDR2 SMNVEV (reference sequence). With V trimmed by 8 bases and J by 3 bases, 12 bases remained unmatched. This CDR3 contains 16 residues. Here the CDR3 reads CASRRPGQGLYTEAFF. DNA of the CDR3: TGTGCCAGCCGGAGACCGGGACAGGGGTTGTACACTGAAGCTTTCTTT.

At least ten counts were recorded for this clonotype. CDR3: CASAHEGIEQFF. For the CDR3, the DNA is TGTGCCAGCGCCCACGAGGGAATTGAGCAGTTCTTC. J is TRBJ2-1 and V is TRBV7-9; possible D gene TRBD2, 5 bases. Germline-derived CDR1 and CDR2 are SEHNR and FQNEAQ (reference sequence). Between the trimmed V and J ends, which lost 8 bases and 9 bases, there was a span of 14 bases. There are 12 residues in the CDR3.

This clonotype was seen many times. The CDR3 nucleotides read TGTGCCAGCAGCTCTCCAGGGGGCACTGAAGCTTTCTTT. Residues: CASSSPGGTEAFF. The V gene is TRBV7-2, the J gene TRBJ1-1, with 7 bases that match TRBD1. V shed 4 bases and J 4 bases; nucleotides not matched to a gene: 3. In germline, CDR1 is SGHTA, CDR2 FQGNSA. The CDR3 is 13 residues long.

This clonotype was recorded many times. The CDR3 sequence: CASSVYSGTNQETQYF. For the CDR3, the DNA is TGTGCCAGCAGCGTATACTCCGGGACCAACCAAGAGACCCAGTACTTC. This rearrangement joins TRBV9 to TRBJ2-5; D could derive from TRBD1 or TRBD2 (5 bases each). Trimming stripped 1 base from V and 0 bases from J, with 13 bases between. Germline V CDR1 and CDR2: SGDLS, YYNGEE. This CDR3 region has 16 residues.

This clonotype came up a few times. The gene calls are TRBV20-1 and TRBJ1-6; 10 bases are a match to TRBD1. The CDR3 covers 13 residues. Germline V lookup: CDR1 DFQATT, CDR2 SNEGSKA (reference sequence). With 5 bases clipped from V and 10 bases from J, the junction kept 5 bases outside the gene matches. The CDR3 protein is CSARDRGSSPLHF. CDR3 sequence (DNA): TGCAGTGCTCGGGACAGGGGTAGCTCACCCCTCCACTTT.

This clonotype was observed at least ten times. The rearrangement links TRBV7-2 to TRBJ1-5; D remains ambiguous. V was cut by 2 bases and J by 4 bases, with 9 bases left in between. The CDR3 contains 14 residues. Germline V gene data show CDR1 as SGHTA and CDR2 as FQGNSA. CDR3 sequence (DNA): TGTGCCAGCAGCTTAACGCAGGCAAATCAGCCCCAGCATTTT. Protein: CASSLTQANQPQHF.

This clonotype was observed at least ten times. The genes are TRBV12-3 or TRBV12-4 and TRBJ2-1; 11 bases are shared with TRBD2. V lost 3 bases and J lost 3; bases outside the gene matches: 1. The CDR3 length is 15 residues. The CDR3 nucleotides read TGTGCCAGCAGTTTTAGCGGGGGGGGCTACAATGAGCAGTTCTTC. This translates into CASSFSGGGYNEQFF.

This clonotype was counted ten times or more. This CDR3 is CASSSTGREGEQFF. DNA for the CDR3: TGCGCCAGCAGCTCCACGGGGAGGGAGGGTGAGCAGTTCTTC. The chain uses TRBV5-1 and TRBJ2-1; the match to TRBD2 covers 7 bases. The CDR3 extends over 14 amino acids. V trimming: 3 bases; J trimming: 9 bases; junction bases outside the gene matches: 9. Germline V gene sequence: CDR1 SGHRS, CDR2 YFSETQ. Complete variable domain (other parts from reference TRBV5-1 and TRBJ2-1): KAGVTQTPRYLIKTRGQQVTLSCSPISGHRSVSWYQQTPGQGLQFLFEYFSETQRNKGNFPGRFSGRQFSNSRSEMNVSTLELGDSALYLCASSSTGREGEQFFGPGTRLTVL.

This clonotype came up many times. The chain joins TRBV5-1 to TRBJ2-1; 8 bases agree with TRBD1. The V gene's germline CDR1 is SGHRS and CDR2 YFSETQ. Losses at the gene ends were 5 bases for V and 8 bases for J; bases not matched to a gene: 6. The CDR3 is 13 amino acids. The CDR3 DNA follows: TGCGCCAGCAGGGACAGGGAGAACGATGAGCAGTTCTTC. Residues: CASRDRENDEQFF.

This clonotype was detected ten times or more. J is TRBJ1-2 and V is TRBV7-2; D gene unclear. CDR1 and CDR2 from the germline V gene are SGHTA and FQGNSA. There are 12 residues in the CDR3. V lost 5 bases and J lost 4, with 8 bases in between. CDR3 sequence reads: CASSGLGYGYTF. DNA for the CDR3: TGTGCCAGCAGCGGACTAGGCTATGGCTACACCTTC.